A single sample is the source of the 10 T cell receptor beta chains below, sequenced in a study of T cells in Graves' hyperthyroidism and ophthalmopathy. It was RNA transcripts that yielded the amplified TCR beta CDR3 regions. HTBI primers drove first-round RT-PCR of the TCR CDR3. One entry per CDR3 protein results from TCRdb running MiXCR on the multiplex PCR reads. The sample records fewer than 110,000 distinct CDR3 sequences, approximately 15% being singletons. The sequenced sample consisted of blood. These receptors were collected from a woman aged 45-65 years with Graves' hyperthyroidism.

In this sample, this clonotype turned up many times. The V call is TRBV20-1, the J call TRBJ2-5; TRBD1 might be the D (6 bases). Trimming removed 4 bases at V and 5 bases at J, with 20 bases between. Germline-derived CDR1 and CDR2 are DFQATT and SNEGSKA (reference sequence). This CDR3 comprises 15 residues. CDR3 in DNA: TGCAGTGCTACGCCGACAGGCCTCATAAGGGAGACCCAGTACTTC. It encodes CSATPTGLIRETQYF.

This clonotype was observed at least ten times. This chain links TRBV29-1 with TRBJ2-1; the match to TRBD2 covers 12 bases. V lost 7 bases and J lost 8; bases outside the gene matches: 6. CDR1 is SQVTM and CDR2 is ANQGSEA in the germline V gene. The CDR3 is made up of 13 amino acids. The CDR3 protein is CSARTSGTDEQFF. The CDR3 region has the DNA TGCAGCGCCCGGACTAGCGGGACCGATGAGCAGTTCTTC.

This clonotype was detected ten times or more. The chain is built from TRBV4-1 and TRBJ2-7; 10 positions agree with TRBD1. Germline lookup yields CDR1 MGHRA and CDR2 YSYEKL. V trimming: 1 base; J trimming: 1 base; junction bases outside the gene matches: 4. CDR3 length: 16 amino acids. CDR3 sequence (DNA): TGCGCCAGCAGCCAAGGAGACAGGGGGCTGTCCTACGAGCAGTACGTC. Translation: CASSQGDRGLSYEQYV.

This clonotype was seen repeatedly, ten times or more. This chain uses TRBV4-1 with TRBJ1-2, with 8 bases matching TRBD1. V was clipped by 1 base and J by 6 bases; unmatched bases: 4. This CDR3 is built from 14 residues. Germline assignment: CDR1 MGHRA and CDR2 YSYEKL. CDR3 in DNA: TGCGCCAGCAGCCAAGTTGCAGGGGGCAATGGCTACACCTTC. It is translated as CASSQVAGGNGYTF.

This clonotype was seen only a few times. Given a much more abundant clone one base away, this may be a read error. This chain joins TRBV20-1 and TRBJ1-5, with 9 nucleotides matching TRBD1. CDR1 DFQATT and CDR2 SNEGSKA come from the germline V gene (reference sequence). The CDR3 has 15 amino acids. CDR3 loop: CGARDPNRGHQPQHF. DNA for the CDR3: TGCGGTGCTAGAGATCCTAACAGGGGGCATCAGCCCCAGCATTTT.

Ten or more counts support this clonotype. The chain employs TRBV2 and TRBJ2-1, with D perhaps matching TRBD2 (5 bases). Looked up from germline, CDR1 is SNHLY and CDR2 is FYNNEI. The CDR3 length is 11 residues. Trimming cost V 5 bases and J 8 bases, with 7 bases left between them. CDR3 loop: CASSLRDEQFF. The CDR3 DNA is TGTGCCAGCAGTCTGAGGGATGAGCAGTTCTTC. Variable domain in full (rest from reference TRBV2 and TRBJ2-1): EPEVTQTPSHQVTQMGQEVILRCVPISNHLYFYWYRQILGQKVEFLVSFYNNEISEKSEIFDDQFSVERPDGSNFTLKIRSTKLEDSAMYFCASSLRDEQFFGPGTRLTVL.

The sample holds many counts of this clonotype. The rearrangement uses TRBV10-1 and TRBJ2-3; TRBD2 is a possible D gene (5 bases). CDR3 length: 15 residues. Trimming removed 0 bases from V and 2 bases from J, with 9 bases in between. In germline, CDR1 is WNHNN, CDR2 SYGVQD (reference sequence). CDR3 protein: CASSESEGNTDTQYF. The CDR3 DNA is TGCGCCAGCAGTGAGTCTGAGGGAAACACAGATACGCAGTATTTT.

Ten or more counts support this clonotype. Here the CDR3 reads CSVHRLGNYNEQFF. CDR3 in DNA: TGCAGTGTTCATCGCCTAGGCAACTACAATGAGCAGTTCTTC. The J gene is TRBJ2-1, the V gene TRBV20-1; D gene unclear. This CDR3 contains 14 residues. Germline V gives CDR1 DFQATT, CDR2 SNEGSKA (reference sequence). Trimming took off 7 bases at V and 3 bases at J, with 16 bases between the two ends.

There are many counts of this clonotype. The chain is built from TRBV12-3 or TRBV12-4 and TRBJ2-7, with 7 bases aligning to TRBD1. CDR3 size: 15 residues. The trim removed 6 bases at V and 4 bases at J, leaving 12 bases unmatched. CDR3 sequence reads: CASSPNRGFAYEQYF. Written as DNA, the CDR3 is TGTGCCAGCAGCCCGAACAGGGGTTTTGCGTACGAGCAGTACTTC.

This clonotype occurred many times. Sequence at one end of the junction differs from germline and may be a read error. The chain recombines TRBV7-3 with TRBJ2-1; 10 nucleotides match TRBD2. The CDR3 sequence is 15 residues long. The germline CDR1 and CDR2 sequences are SGHTA and FQGTGA. CDR3 sequence: CASSFGTSAYNELFF. CDR3 DNA sequence: TGTGCCAGCAGCTTCGGGACTAGCGCCTACAATGAGCTGTTCTTC.